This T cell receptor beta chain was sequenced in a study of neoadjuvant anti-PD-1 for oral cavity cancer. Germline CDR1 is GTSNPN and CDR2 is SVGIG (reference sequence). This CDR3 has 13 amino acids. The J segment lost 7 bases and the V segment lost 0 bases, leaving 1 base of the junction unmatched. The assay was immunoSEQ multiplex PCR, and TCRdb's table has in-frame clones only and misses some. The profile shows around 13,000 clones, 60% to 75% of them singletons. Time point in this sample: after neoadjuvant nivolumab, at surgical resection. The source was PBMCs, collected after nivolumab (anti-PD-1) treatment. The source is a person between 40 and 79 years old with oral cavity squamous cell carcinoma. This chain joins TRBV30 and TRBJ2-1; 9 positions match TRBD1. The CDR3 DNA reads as TGTGCCTGGAGTGTGGGGACAGGGAATGAGCAGTTCTTC. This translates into CAWSVGTGNEQFF.